The sequence of this TCR beta chain was determined in a study of radiotherapy plus CTLA-4 blockade in lung cancer. TCRdb's copy holds only in-frame clones and misses some; the assay was immunoSEQ multiplex PCR. The sample records 50,000 to 75,000 clones, 60% to 85% being singletons. From germline, CDR1 is SGHRS and CDR2 YFSETQ. V gave up 2 bases and J gave up 6 bases, with 23 bases separating them. The CDR3 runs 17 residues. This material consisted of peripheral blood, taken from a patient treated with radiotherapy plus ipilimumab. The gene calls are TRBV5-1 and TRBJ1-2; maybe TRBD1 (6 bases). This receptor was identified in a human donor with non-small cell lung cancer who had a complete response to radiotherapy plus ipilimumab. CDR3 nucleotide sequence: TGCGCCAGCAGCTTCAGCCCCGGAGGAGGGGGATTCGATGGCTACACCTTC. It is translated as CASSFSPGGGGFDGYTF.